The rows below give T cell receptor beta chains drawn from one sample of a study of blood T cell repertoires in COVID-19. Only in-frame clones appear in the TCRdb table, and some are missing; sequencing was by immunoSEQ multiplex PCR. The sample contains under 100,000 clones, around 81% of which appear only once. Sequencing was carried out using peripheral blood. The receptors originated from a woman between 65 and 79 years old with active or convalescent COVID-19. CDR3s include the opening cysteine and the closing phenylalanine or tryptophan. A D gene is named only where the DNA matches it firmly. Size is omitted from some rows. Given values are once, few, many or a class for expanded clones.

j_gene | v_gene | d_gene | abundance | CDR3aa | CDR3nt
TRBJ1-2 | TRBV7-2 | TRBD1 | - | CASSLAAGQEGYTF | TGTGCCAGCAGCTTAGCCGCGGGACAGGAGGGCTACACCTTC
TRBJ1-5 | TRBV27 | - | once | CASSSPTEHF | TGTGCCAGCAGCTCGCCAACAGAGCATTTT
TRBJ1-2 | TRBV6-5 | - | - | CASSYSKGRGYGYTF | TGTGCCAGCAGTTACTCTAAGGGCAGGGGCTATGGCTACACCTTC
TRBJ2-1 | TRBV24-1 | - | - | CATSERTAARDEQFF | TGTGCCACCAGTGAAAGGACAGCGGCAAGGGATGAGCAGTTCTTC
TRBJ1-1 | TRBV3-1/TRBV3-2 | TRBD1 | - | CASSQEDRVNTEAFF | TGTGCCAGCAGCCAAGAGGACAGGGTGAACACTGAAGCTTTCTTT
TRBJ2-3 | TRBV27 | TRBD2 | - | CASSQRLARGEDTQYF | TGTGCCAGCAGCCAAAGACTAGCCCGGGGGGAAGATACGCAGTATTTT
TRBJ1-2 | TRBV10-1 | - | once | CASSERDTNANYGYTF | TGCGCCAGCAGTGAGCGGGACACCAATGCTAACTATGGCTACACCTTC
TRBJ2-7 | TRBV6-6 | TRBD1 | - | CASSSTGQTYEQYF | TGTGCCAGCAGTTCCACGGGACAGACCTACGAGCAGTACTTC
TRBJ2-7 | TRBV28 | - | - | CASSPSWGRLQQYF | TGTGCCAGCAGTCCTAGTTGGGGCCGGCTCCAGCAGTACTTC
TRBJ1-1 | TRBV19 | TRBD1 | - | CASRPDRGSEAFF | TGTGCCAGTAGGCCGGACAGGGGGTCTGAAGCTTTCTTT
TRBJ2-5 | TRBV5-4 | TRBD2 | - | CASSLASGGRETQYF | TGTGCCAGCAGCTTGGCTAGCGGGGGAAGAGAGACCCAGTACTTC
TRBJ2-3 | TRBV7-2 | TRBD2 | - | CASSLGTSGADTQYF | TGTGCCAGCAGCTTAGGGACTAGCGGGGCAGATACGCAGTATTTT
TRBJ2-5 | TRBV4-2 | - | - | CASSPNPDRETQYF | TGTGCCAGCAGCCCTAACCCTGACAGAGAGACCCAGTACTTC
TRBJ2-7 | TRBV7-2 | - | few | CASSLQLLTYEQYF | TGTGCCAGCAGCTTACAACTACTCACCTACGAGCAGTACTTC
TRBJ1-1 | TRBV5-1 | - | - | CASSAGRQPEAFF | TGCGCCAGCAGCGCCGGCCGACAGCCTGAAGCTTTCTTT
TRBJ1-5 | TRBV7-2 | - | - | CASSFTTSNQPQHF | TGTGCCAGCAGCTTTACAACTAGCAATCAGCCCCAGCATTTT
TRBJ1-5 | TRBV29-1 | - | - | CSVAQELNQPQHF | TGCAGCGTTGCACAGGAGCTTAATCAGCCCCAGCATTTT
TRBJ2-7 | TRBV29-1 | TRBD2 | - | CSVAGGGEQYF | TGCAGCGTGGCGGGGGGCGGCGAGCAGTACTTC
TRBJ1-1 | TRBV11-3 | - | - | CASSLDMATEAFF | TGTGCCAGCAGCTTAGATATGGCCACTGAAGCTTTCTTT
TRBJ1-3 | TRBV4-2 | - | - | CASSQVGRDGNTIYF | TGTGCCAGCAGCCAAGTAGGCAGGGATGGAAACACCATATATTTT
TRBJ1-1 | TRBV19 | TRBD1 | - | CASSIGLAGGRTEAFF | TGTGCCAGTAGTATAGGTCTTGCAGGGGGCCGCACTGAAGCTTTCTTT
TRBJ2-7 | TRBV5-4 | TRBD2 | - | CASSPGGLAGVEQYF | TGTGCCAGCTCCCCCGGGGGGCTAGCGGGGGTCGAGCAGTACTTC
TRBJ2-7 | TRBV7-2 | - | - | CASSSKTQGVFPYEQYF | TGTGCCAGCAGCTCGAAAACGCAAGGGGTATTTCCCTACGAGCAGTACTTC
TRBJ1-2 | TRBV7-9 | - | - | CASSFNFLQGVPQGYTF | TGTGCCAGCAGCTTCAACTTCCTACAGGGAGTCCCGCAGGGCTACACCTTC
TRBJ2-1 | TRBV28 | - | - | CASSLIGRVSSLSEQFF | TGTGCCAGCAGTTTAATTGGCAGGGTATCATCTCTAAGTGAGCAGTTCTTC
TRBJ2-3 | TRBV6-1 | - | - | CASSEFADTQYF | TGTGCCAGCAGTGAATTCGCAGATACGCAGTATTTT
TRBJ1-6 | TRBV27 | - | - | CASSLGRDSPLHF | TGTGCCAGCAGTTTAGGTCGGGATTCACCCCTCCACTTT
TRBJ2-2 | TRBV28 | - | - | CASSFLYTGELFF | TGTGCCAGCAGTTTTCTATACACCGGGGAGCTGTTTTTT
TRBJ1-5 | TRBV19 | - | few | CASRTASSNQPQHF | TGTGCCAGTAGAACTGCTAGTAGCAATCAGCCCCAGCATTTT